Below, 15 T cell receptor beta chains from the same sample are listed, as sequenced in a study of tumor-infiltrating lymphocytes in primary liver carcinoma. cDNA specific to TCR beta was made from approximately 500 ng of total RNA, with a constant-region primer employed for priming. Investigators got TCR beta libraries out of three nested multiplex PCR rounds, done with slightly modified ARM-PCR. Rounds one and two of PCR, each of 10 cycles, were primed with TRBV1-TRBV30 forward primers and a C-beta reverse primer. TCRdb itself ran the multiplex PCR reads through MiXCR, one entry per CDR3 protein. The table records tens of thousands of distinct CDR3 sequences, 65% to 85% of them present only once. The tissue used was unsorted bulk material of roughly 17-32 mg. RNA and DNA were co-extracted from it with the AllPrep DNA/RNA mini kit. The sample consisted of liver tumor tissue from sampling region 2. Specified subset: tumor region T2, inferior pole. The receptors here all came from a man in his forties or fifties with primary liver carcinoma and hepatitis B virus infection.

As concerns this clonotype: It is likely a read error, because the conserved phenylalanine at the end of the CDR3 is missing. This sequence joins TRBV6-5 and TRBJ2-7; 11 bases agree with TRBD1. Germline V gene lookup returns CDR1 MNHEY and CDR2 SVGAGI. The CDR3 runs 15 residues. The CDR3 sequence: CTSSDGTGGGYEQYL. In nucleotides, the CDR3 is TGTACCAGCAGTGACGGGACAGGGGGAGGCTACGAGCAGTACTTA.

In the case of this clonotype: The missing conserved phenylalanine or tryptophan at the end of this CDR3 makes a read error likely. The limits of the CDR3 on the DNA are not certain, so only TCRdb's listed CDR3 is given. J is TRBJ1-4 and V is TRBV12-3 or TRBV12-4; TRBD1, the table's D call, lacks a check against the DNA. The CDR3 spans 14 residues, counting both ends. Here the CDR3 reads CASSPGQFNEKLFS.

To note about this clonotype: The germline gene is not matched at one end of the junction; a read error may be the cause. The V and J genes are TRBV12-3 or TRBV12-4 and TRBJ1-1; 7 bases agree with TRBD1. The CDR3 extends over 14 amino acids. CDR3 protein: CTSTLGQENTEAFF. The CDR3 coding sequence is TGTACCAGCACCCTAGGACAGGAGAACACTGAAGCATTCTTT.

Notes on this clonotype: At one end, the junction sequence differs from germline, possibly due to a read error. The genes are TRBV11-3 and TRBJ1-5, with a tentative D call TRBD1 (5 bases). The germline CDR1 and CDR2 sequences are SGHNT and YENEEA. This CDR3 region has 15 residues. Here the CDR3 DNA reads TGTGCCAACAGCTTAGATCTGGGGGTGGATCAACCCCAGCATTTT. Translating gives CANSLDLGVDQPQHF.

This clonotype was counted at least ten times. The rearrangement links TRBV24-1 to TRBJ2-2; 9 bases agree with TRBD2. Unmatched junction bases numbered 4, after V lost 3 bases and J lost 0 bases. Per the germline V gene, CDR1 is KGHDR and CDR2 is SFDVKD. The CDR3 runs to 17 residues. In DNA, the CDR3 is TGTGCCACCAGTGATCGCGGACTAGCGACGAACACCGGGGAGCTGTTTTTT. It is translated as CATSDRGLATNTGELFF.

Comments on this clonotype: One junction end does not reproduce the germline sequence, and a read error may be involved. The genes are TRBV11-2 and TRBJ2-7; possibly TRBD2 for D (6 bases). The CDR3 runs 12 residues. Germline CDR1 and CDR2: SGHAT and FQNNGV. CDR3 in amino acids: CASSWGTDEQCF. The CDR3 DNA is TGTGCTAGCAGCTGGGGGACTGACGAGCAGTGCTTC.

Turning to this clonotype: No conserved phenylalanine or tryptophan is present at the end of the CDR3, so a read error is the likely explanation. The CDR3 protein is CASSEAREKAPQHL. Here the CDR3 DNA reads TGTGCCAGCAGTGAAGCAAGGGAAAAGGCGCCCCAGCATCTT. The J gene is TRBJ1-5, the V gene TRBV6-1; D remains unclear. This CDR3 has 14 amino acids. Germline CDR1 and CDR2: MNHNS and SASEGT. V gave up 0 bases and J gave up 9 bases, with 12 bases separating them.

About this clonotype: One end of the junction varies from germline; a read error may be responsible. The chain recombines TRBV6-5 with TRBJ2-3; 9 bases map to TRBD2. This CDR3 comprises 17 residues. The germline gives CDR1 MNHEY, CDR2 SVGAGI. The CDR3: CAISSLPLSGGIDTQYF. CDR3 coding DNA: TGTGCCATCAGTTCACTCCCCCTCAGCGGGGGGATAGATACGCAGTATTTT.

The chain recombines TRBV19 with TRBJ2-5; a weak D match, TRBD2 (5 bases). Trimming pared 10 bases from V and 3 bases from J, leaving 12 bases between. CDR3 length: 12 amino acids. In germline, CDR1 is LNHDA, CDR2 SQIVND (reference sequence). The CDR3, as DNA: TGTGCCACTCGACGAGCGGAAGAGACCCAGTACTTC. Translating gives CATRRAEETQYF.

Comment on this clonotype: Germline is not matched at one junction end, which may reflect a read error. V gene TRBV5-4 combines with J gene TRBJ1-4; the D gene is possibly TRBD1 (6 bases). The CDR3 has 12 amino acids. CDR1 is SGHNT, CDR2 YYREEE, per germline (reference sequence). CDR3 bases: TGTGTCAGCAGCCCGAGGGGGGAAAAACTGTCTTTT. Translating it yields CVSSPRGEKLSF.

By proportion, this clonotype is medium-sized. The chain uses TRBV29-1 and TRBJ1-1; 8 positions match TRBD1. The CDR3 spans 14 residues. CDR1 SQVTM and CDR2 ANQGSEA come from the germline V gene. V dropped 6 bases and J dropped 0; count of bases not matched to a gene: 6. CDR3 sequence reads: CSVTGDAMNTEAFF. In DNA, the CDR3 is TGCAGCGTGACAGGGGATGCAATGAACACTGAAGCTTTCTTT.

Remarks on this clonotype: Its ends do not fully match the called genes, so a read error is possible. V and J are TRBV11-2 and TRBJ2-6; 8 bases are shared with TRBD1. CDR1 is SGHAT and CDR2 is FQNNGV in the germline V gene. CDR3 size: 21 residues. The chain's CDR3 is CASGMGGDRGISLSEANVLTF. The DNA for the CDR3 is TGTGCCAGTGGCATGGGGGGAGACAGGGGCATTTCCCTCTCTGAGGCCAACGTCCTGACTTTC.

In its sample, this clonotype was seen many times. The genes are TRBV6-2 or TRBV6-3 and TRBJ2-1; D uncertain. V was cut by 6 bases and J by 1 base, with 13 bases left in between. Looked up from germline, CDR1 is MNHEY and CDR2 is SVGEGT. This CDR3 has 15 residues. CDR3 in DNA: TGTGCCAGCAGGTTGCCTCAAGCGTCCTACAATGAGCAGTTCTTC. Translating it yields CASRLPQASYNEQFF.

As to this clonotype: A junction boundary mismatches the germline segment, possibly from a read error. This sequence joins TRBV4-3 and TRBJ2-3; D gene ambiguous. This CDR3 comprises 14 residues. Germline V gene data show CDR1 as LGHNA and CDR2 as YSLEER. The CDR3 DNA is TGCGCAAGCAGTCAAGAACACGGCACAGATACGCAGTATTTT. Translated: CASSQEHGTDTQYF.

Details on this clonotype: One end of the junction varies from germline; a read error may be responsible. The chain recombines TRBV6-5 with TRBJ2-3, with TRBD2 identical over 9 bases. CDR3 length: 17 residues. Germline-derived CDR1 and CDR2 are MNHEY and SVGAGI. The CDR3 region has the DNA TGTGCCAGCAGTGCATTCCCCCTAAGCGGGGGGACAGATATGCAGTATTTT. Translation gives CASSAFPLSGGTDMQYF.